The subject of this entry is one T cell receptor beta chain. The sample comes from a study of cytomegalovirus exposure and HLA in healthy donors. Vbeta (60) and Jbeta (13) primers were used in the PCR. Sequencing was performed with immunoSEQ multiplex PCR; in TCRdb, only in-frame clones are kept and a portion is missing. Of over 100,000 clones in the sample, nearly 65% were seen once. Trimming removed 1 base from V and 5 bases from J; junction bases left unmatched: 18. The germline CDR1 and CDR2 sequences are SGHDN and FVKESK. The length of the CDR3 is 21 residues. The V call is TRBV14, the J call TRBJ2-2; 11 positions agree with TRBD2. Sequenced: PBMCs. The TCR was taken from a human donor in good health. The CDR3 bases are TGTGCCAGCAGCCAAGCTCGACCCGTGCTACTAGCGGGAGTAAGTACCGGGGAGCTGTTTTTT. Protein sequence: CASSQARPVLLAGVSTGELFF. The variable domain in full, completed from reference TRBV14 and TRBJ2-2, reads EAGVTQFPSHSVIEKGQTVTLRCDPISGHDNLYWYRRVMGKEIKFLLHFVKESKQDESGMPNNRFLAERTGGTYSTLKVQPAELEDSGVYFCASSQARPVLLAGVSTGELFFGEGSRLTVL.